This T cell receptor (beta chain) emerged from a study of regulatory T cells. The primer mix had 52 TRBV and 13 TRBJ primers. Assay used: immunoSEQ multiplex PCR; TCRdb lists only in-frame clones, some missing. Here the sample spans under 45,000 clones, over 75% being singletons. The CDR3 is 15 amino acids. Germline loops: CDR1 SGHRS, CDR2 YFSETQ. J was trimmed by 4 bases and V by 3 bases; bases with no gene match: 7. Every patient with CD3G deficiency had evidence of autoimmunity. Patients aged 2 to 39 years had fewer naive T cells. Sorting split CD4+ cells into CD25-high CD127-low Tregs and CD25-low CD127-high conventional T cells. With respect to this clone: Its antigen is unknown.

General study findings and limits: Hydrophobic residues at CDR3 positions 6 and 7 were enriched in conventional CD4+ T cells of CD3G-deficient patients. Regulatory T cells showed the strongest V-J pair restriction and V/J gene skewing among patient repertoires.

This chain uses TRBV5-1 with TRBJ1-2; 9 nucleotides agree with TRBD1. The sequenced sample consisted of conventional CD4+ T cells sorted from blood. This receptor was obtained from a person aged 18 to 30 with CD3G deficiency. The CDR3 here is CASSSDTGGGYGYTF. CDR3 DNA sequence: TGCGCCAGCAGCTCGGATACAGGGGGCGGCTATGGCTACACCTTC.